The clone carrying this T cell receptor (beta chain) was seen ten or more times. These data originate in a study of T-cell reconstitution after alpha-beta-depleted transplantation in children. V was cut by 5 bases and J by 7 bases, with 14 bases left in between. Germline loops: CDR1 SGHVS, CDR2 FQNEAQ. This CDR3 contains 13 residues. Preparation of the TCRbeta library used unique molecular identifiers. TCRdb passed the PCR reads through MiXCR, listing each CDR3 protein once. This sample has 100,000 to 120,000 distinct CDR3 sequences, with approximately 10% found just once. The TCR originated in a human donor who donated a stem cell graft to a child with acute lymphoblastic leukemia. The sample was PBMCs from the stem cell graft donor, taken from the stem cell graft. The rearrangement joins TRBV7-8 to TRBJ1-1; D is unresolved. CDR3 sequence reads: CASSLTPTFEAFF. In nucleotides, the CDR3 is TGTGCCAGCAGCCTAACCCCCACCTTTGAAGCTTTCTTT.